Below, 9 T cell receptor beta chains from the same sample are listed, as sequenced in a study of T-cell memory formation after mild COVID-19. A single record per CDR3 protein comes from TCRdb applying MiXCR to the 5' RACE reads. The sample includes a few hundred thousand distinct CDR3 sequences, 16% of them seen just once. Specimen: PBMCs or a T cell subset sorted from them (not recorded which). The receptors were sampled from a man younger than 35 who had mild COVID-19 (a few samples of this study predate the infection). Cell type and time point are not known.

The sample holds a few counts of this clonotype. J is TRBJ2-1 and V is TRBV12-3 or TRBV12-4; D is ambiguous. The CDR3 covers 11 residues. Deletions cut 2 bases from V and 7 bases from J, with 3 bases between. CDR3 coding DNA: TGTGCCAGCAGTTTAAGGAATGAGCAGTTCTTC. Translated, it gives CASSLRNEQFF.

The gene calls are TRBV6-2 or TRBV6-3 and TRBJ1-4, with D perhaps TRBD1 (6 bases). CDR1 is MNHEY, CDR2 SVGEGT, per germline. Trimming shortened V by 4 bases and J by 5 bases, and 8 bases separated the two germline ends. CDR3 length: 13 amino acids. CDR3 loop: CASSSGTNEKLFF. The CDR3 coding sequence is TGTGCCAGCAGTTCCGGGACAAATGAAAAACTGTTTTTT.

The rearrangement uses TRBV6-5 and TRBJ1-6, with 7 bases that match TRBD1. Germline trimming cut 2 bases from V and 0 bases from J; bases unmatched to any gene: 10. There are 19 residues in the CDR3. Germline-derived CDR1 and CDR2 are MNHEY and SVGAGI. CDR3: CASSYKGGSPSSYNSPLHF. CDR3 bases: TGTGCCAGCAGTTACAAAGGGGGCAGCCCGAGCTCCTATAATTCACCCCTCCACTTT.

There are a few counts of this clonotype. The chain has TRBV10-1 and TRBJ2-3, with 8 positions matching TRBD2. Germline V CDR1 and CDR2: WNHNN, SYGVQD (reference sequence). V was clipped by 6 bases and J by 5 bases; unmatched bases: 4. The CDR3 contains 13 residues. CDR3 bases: TGCGCCAGCAGGGAAAGCGGGGGAGATACGCAGTATTTT. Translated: CASRESGGDTQYF.

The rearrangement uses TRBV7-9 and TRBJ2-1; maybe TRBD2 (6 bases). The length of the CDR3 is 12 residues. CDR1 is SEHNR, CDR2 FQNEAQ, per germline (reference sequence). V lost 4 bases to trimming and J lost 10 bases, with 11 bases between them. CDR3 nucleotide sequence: TGTGCCAGCAGCTCGGGGGTTGGGGAGCAGTTCTTC. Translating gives CASSSGVGEQFF.

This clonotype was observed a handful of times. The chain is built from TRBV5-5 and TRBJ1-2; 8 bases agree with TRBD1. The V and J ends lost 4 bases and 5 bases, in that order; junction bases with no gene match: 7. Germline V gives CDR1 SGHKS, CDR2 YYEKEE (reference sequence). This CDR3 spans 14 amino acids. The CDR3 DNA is TGTGCCAGCAGCCCGGGGACAGGTCTTTATGGCTACACCTTC. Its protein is CASSPGTGLYGYTF.

CDR3 sequence reads: CASSQGLVNEQFF. DNA for the CDR3: TGTGCCAGCAGCCAAGGACTAGTCAATGAGCAGTTCTTC. The chain joins TRBV7-9 to TRBJ2-1, with 7 bases that match TRBD2. CDR1 SEHNR and CDR2 FQNEAQ come from the germline V gene (reference sequence). This CDR3 contains 13 residues. V lost 5 bases to trimming and J lost 6 bases; unmatched junction nucleotides: 4. Looking up the rest from reference TRBV7-9 and TRBJ2-1 gives the full variable domain: DTGVSQNPRHKITKRGQNVTFRCDPISEHNRLYWYRQTLGQGPEFLTYFQNEAQLEKSRLLSDRFSAERPKGSFSTLEIQRTEQGDSAMYLCASSQGLVNEQFFGPGTRLTVL.

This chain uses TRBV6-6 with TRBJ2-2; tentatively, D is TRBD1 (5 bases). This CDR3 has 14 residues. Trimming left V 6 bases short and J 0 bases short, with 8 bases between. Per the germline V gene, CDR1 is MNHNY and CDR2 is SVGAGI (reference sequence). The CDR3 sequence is CASRLQANTGELFF. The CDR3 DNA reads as TGTGCCAGCAGACTACAGGCGAACACCGGGGAGCTGTTTTTT.

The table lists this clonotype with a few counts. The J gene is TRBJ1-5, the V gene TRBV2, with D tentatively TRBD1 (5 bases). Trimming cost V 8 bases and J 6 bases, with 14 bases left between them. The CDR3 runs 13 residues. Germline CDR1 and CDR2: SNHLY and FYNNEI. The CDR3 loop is CASYSERGQPQHF. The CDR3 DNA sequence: TGTGCCAGCTATTCAGAAAGGGGTCAGCCCCAGCATTTT.